This TCR beta chain was identified during a study of T cells and Merkel cell carcinoma outcomes. Clones were sequenced by immunoSEQ multiplex PCR, and TCRdb holds only the in-frame ones, with some missing. The sample includes around 16,000 clones, 81% of them seen just once. The V and J ends lost 5 bases and 10 bases respectively, with 17 bases between them. CDR1 is MDHEN and CDR2 is SYDVKM in the germline V gene. The CDR3 sequence is 14 residues long. The sequenced sample consisted of tumor tissue from Merkel cell carcinoma. The receptor was isolated from a human donor with Merkel cell carcinoma. The genes are TRBV28 and TRBJ1-4; weak D call: TRBD1 (5 bases). The CDR3 nucleotides read TGTGCCAGCAGTCCGACGCACGGAGGGGTAAAACTGTTTTTT. This translates into CASSPTHGGVKLFF.